The rows below give T cell receptor beta chains drawn from one sample of a study of Tregs in tolerant kidney transplant recipients. The protocol was immunoSEQ multiplex PCR, while the TCRdb copy is restricted to in-frame clones and leaves out a portion. This table holds 75,000 to 100,000 clones, approximately 93% found once. This specimen was CD4+ T cells from blood (PBMCs), taken 12 months after the transplant. Receptor source: a human patient who received a combined kidney and bone marrow transplant. The graft donor may have given rise to some T cells. The CDR3 runs from the conserved cysteine through the conserved F or W. D genes are given only for firm matches. The size field is filled for only some rows; it gives once, few, many or a size class.

>TRBD1|NA|TRBJ2-5|TRBV11-3
TGTGCCAGCAGCTGGGGTGAGGGACAGGGAGGTGAGACCCAGTACTTC
CASSWGEGQGGETQYF
>TRBD1|NA|TRBJ2-1|TRBV25-1
TGTGCCAGCTACAGGGGTTGGGGGAGTGGCTCCTACAATGAGCAGTTCTTC
CASYRGWGSGSYNEQFF
>TRBD2|NA|TRBJ2-1|TRBV5-1
TGCGCCAGCAGCTTGGCCCCTAAAGCGGGAGGGCTTTTAGATGAGCAGTTCTTC
CASSLAPKAGGLLDEQFF
>NA|NA|TRBJ1-1|TRBV7-8
TGTGCCAGCAGCTTAGGACAGTTAAGGTGGAACACTGAAGCTTTCTTT
CASSLGQLRWNTEAFF
>TRBD1|NA|TRBJ1-4|TRBV18
TGTGCCAGCTCACTGGGACAGGCAACAACTAATGAAAAACTGTTTTTT
CASSLGQATTNEKLFF
>NA|once|TRBJ1-5|TRBV27
TGTGCCAGCAACCCCTCACCCCGGGTTAGCAATCAGCCCCAGCATTTT
CASNPSPRVSNQPQHF
>NA|NA|TRBJ1-3|TRBV4-3
TGCGCCAGCAGCCGAACAGGGACTGGAAACACCATATATTTT
CASSRTGTGNTIYF
>TRBD1|NA|TRBJ2-7|TRBV14
TGTGCCAGCCCCGAAGGGACCCGATACAGGGGCTCAGGTATTGAGCAGTACTTC
CASPEGTRYRGSGIEQYF
>NA|NA|TRBJ1-2|TRBV27
TGTGCCAGCAGTTTGTCAAGTGTCGGAGACTATGGCTACACCTTC
CASSLSSVGDYGYTF
>TRBD2|NA|TRBJ2-3|TRBV14
TGTGCCAGCAGCCAAAGTTTAGCGGGGAATACGCAGTATTTT
CASSQSLAGNTQYF
>NA|NA|TRBJ1-2|TRBV30
TGTGCCTGGACAGGAGGGGACTATGGCTACACCTTC
CAWTGGDYGYTF
>TRBD1|NA|TRBJ1-2|TRBV7-9
TGTGCCAGCAGCTTAGCGGGACAGGGGACCGACTACACCTTC
CASSLAGQGTDYTF
>TRBD2|NA|TRBJ2-5|TRBV6-5
TGTGCCAGCTCCTGGACTAGCGGGGGAGAGACCCAGTACTTC
CASSWTSGGETQYF
>NA|NA|TRBJ2-7|TRBV7-9
TGTGCCAGCGGAGGGCGACAGTGGAGCTACGAGCAGTACTTC
CASGGRQWSYEQYF
>NA|NA|TRBJ1-2|TRBV19
TGTGCCAGTAGGGAAGCAGGGAACTATGGCTACACCTTC
CASREAGNYGYTF
>NA|few|TRBJ1-1|TRBV5-1
TGCGCCAGCAGATTACAGGAGAACACTGAAGCTTTCTTT
CASRLQENTEAFF
>TRBD2|NA|TRBJ2-7|TRBV27
TGTGCCAGCAGTAAGACTAGCGGGAGGGGAGTATCCTACGAGCAGTACTTC
CASSKTSGRGVSYEQYF
>NA|NA|TRBJ1-1|TRBV10-1
TGCGCCAGCAGTGATATGGGAGGGGACACTGAAGCTTTCTTT
CASSDMGGDTEAFF
>TRBD2|once|TRBJ2-3|TRBV15
TGTGCCACCAGCAGAGATTGGATAGCGGGGGGGCATAAAGATACGCAGTATTTT
CATSRDWIAGGHKDTQYF
>TRBD2|NA|TRBJ2-7|TRBV4-1
TGCGCCAGCAGCCAAGCGGCTAGCGGGGGATCCTACGAGCAGTACTTC
CASSQAASGGSYEQYF
>NA|NA|TRBJ2-5|TRBV28
TGTGCCAGCAGTTCATACTGGGCCACCACTGAGACCCAGTACTTC
CASSSYWATTETQYF
>NA|NA|TRBJ1-1|TRBV20-1
TGCAGTGGCGGGAGAGACACTGAAGCTTTCTTT
CSGGRDTEAFF
>TRBD2|NA|TRBJ2-1|TRBV11-3
TGTGCCAGAATAAGCGGGAGGGCCTTTAATGAGCAGTTCTTC
CARISGRAFNEQFF
>NA|NA|TRBJ1-1|TRBV7-9
TGTGCCAGCAGCTTAGTCGACTCAAACACTGAAGCTTTCTTT
CASSLVDSNTEAFF
>NA|NA|TRBJ1-2|TRBV6-5
TGTGCCAGCAGCTTGGCGGCAGCTAACTATGGCTACACCTTC
CASSLAAANYGYTF
>NA|NA|TRBJ1-1|TRBV2
TGTGCCAGCAGACCATTTCTACAGGGAAGTACTGAAGCTTTCTTT
CASRPFLQGSTEAFF
>TRBD2|NA|TRBJ2-7|TRBV7-6
TGTGCCAGCAGCCGACTTCTAGCGGGAGGTCGTTCTCTCTACGAGCAGTACTTC
CASSRLLAGGRSLYEQYF
>TRBD1|NA|TRBJ1-1|TRBV10-3
TGTGCCTGCATGGCGGGACAGTTAAACACTGAAGCTTTCTTT
CACMAGQLNTEAFF
>NA|NA|TRBJ1-3|TRBV5-1
TGCGCCAGCAGCTTCTTACGGGGAAACACCATATATTTT
CASSFLRGNTIYF
>TRBD2|NA|TRBJ2-4|TRBV28
TGTGCCAGCAGTTTCGTCGAGGGGACTAGATCTTTGGGCAAAAACATTCAGTACTTC
CASSFVEGTRSLGKNIQYF
>TRBD2|NA|TRBJ2-1|TRBV5-1
TGCGCCAGCAGCTTCGCGGGAGGGCCCTTATCACCCTACAATGAGCAGTTCTTC
CASSFAGGPLSPYNEQFF
>TRBD1|NA|TRBJ2-5|TRBV7-2
TGTGCCAGCAGCTCGGGACAGGGGGGACACCAAGAGACCCAGTACTTC
CASSSGQGGHQETQYF
>NA|NA|TRBJ1-1|TRBV28
TGTGCCAGCAGTCCTTCCTGGAGGGACACTGAAGCTTTCTTT
CASSPSWRDTEAFF
>NA|NA|TRBJ1-1|TRBV5-1
TGCGCCAGCAGCTTGGCCAAGTGGAGGGACGCTGAAGCTTTCTTT
CASSLAKWRDAEAFF
>NA|NA|TRBJ1-2|TRBV30
TGTGCCTGGAGTGTTATCCGACAAGGAGGCTACACCTTC
CAWSVIRQGGYTF
>TRBD1|NA|TRBJ1-2|TRBV4-3
TGCGCCAGCAGCCATGACAGGGTGGGAGGCTACACCTTC
CASSHDRVGGYTF
>TRBD1|NA|TRBJ1-2|TRBV30
TGTGCCTGGAGATCCGACAGGGGTGCTTATGGCTACACCTTC
CAWRSDRGAYGYTF
>TRBD1|NA|TRBJ1-1|TRBV30
TGTGCCTGGAGTGTGCCAGGGGGCTCGACTGAAGCTTTCTTT
CAWSVPGGSTEAFF
>NA|NA|TRBJ1-1|TRBV4-1
TGCGCCAGCAGCCAGACACAACAGGTATACCAAACGCTAGAGAACACTGAAGCTTTCTTT
CASSQTQQVYQTLENTEAFF
>NA|NA|TRBJ2-7|TRBV28
TGTGCCAGCAGTTTCCGGGGCTCCTACGAGCAGTACTTC
CASSFRGSYEQYF
>TRBD2|NA|TRBJ2-2|TRBV6-6
TGTGCCAGCAGAACATCTAGCGGGGGTCAAGCCGGGGAGCTGTTTTTT
CASRTSSGGQAGELFF
>NA|NA|TRBJ2-7|TRBV10-3
TGTGCCATCAGTGAGTCGCGGGCAGGACCCTACGAGCAGTACTTC
CAISESRAGPYEQYF
>TRBD2|NA|TRBJ2-4|TRBV4-2
TGTGCCAGCAGCCATGTTCTAGCGGGGGACGGTCGGGAAGGCATTCAGTACTTC
CASSHVLAGDGREGIQYF
>TRBD2|NA|TRBJ2-3|TRBV18
TGTGCCAGCTCACCACTAGCGGGAGGGCGCACAGATACGCAGTATTTT
CASSPLAGGRTDTQYF
>TRBD2|NA|TRBJ2-7|TRBV9
TGTGCCAGCAGCGTAGCTAGCGGACCCTACGAGCAGTACTTC
CASSVASGPYEQYF
>TRBD2|NA|TRBJ2-3|TRBV5-1
TGCGCCAGCAGCTTGGAATGGGCGGGAGGGACAGATACGCAGTATTTT
CASSLEWAGGTDTQYF
>NA|few|TRBJ1-3|TRBV19
TGTGCCAGTAGTATTGGCAGGGCTGGAAACACCATATATTTT
CASSIGRAGNTIYF
>TRBD1|NA|TRBJ1-5|TRBV7-2
TGTGCCAGCAGCTTATACAGGGGGAGCAATCAGCCCCAGCATTTT
CASSLYRGSNQPQHF
>NA|NA|TRBJ1-1|TRBV20-1
TGCAGTCTAAAGCGGAACACTGAAGCTTTCTTT
CSLKRNTEAFF
>NA|NA|TRBJ2-5|TRBV28
TGTGCCAGCAGTTTCGGAGGGCGGGAGACCCAGTACTTC
CASSFGGRETQYF
>TRBD1|NA|TRBJ2-1|TRBV5-1
TGCGCCAGCAGCTCGGGGGACAGGGTCTATGAGCAGTTCTTC
CASSSGDRVYEQFF
>TRBD2|NA|TRBJ2-3|TRBV5-1
TGCGCCAGCAGCTTTAAGCGGGAGGGCCTATCTAGCACAGATACGCAGTATTTT
CASSFKREGLSSTDTQYF
>TRBD1|NA|TRBJ2-7|TRBV5-1
TGCGCCAGCAGCTTGGTCACAGGGGGCGCATTTACCGAGCAGTACTTC
CASSLVTGGAFTEQYF
>NA|few|TRBJ2-5|TRBV18
TGTGCCAGCTCACCTCGACAGTTAGGGGAGACCCAGTACTTC
CASSPRQLGETQYF